The source of this T cell receptor beta chain is a study of T cells after yellow fever vaccination. The CDR3 has 14 amino acids. Germline CDR1 reads DFQATT; CDR2 reads SNEGSKA (reference sequence). The V segment lost 6 bases and the J segment 3 bases; nucleotides outside the gene matches: 4. TCRdb re-called the 5' RACE reads with MiXCR, one entry per CDR3 protein. The sample holds 510,000 or so distinct CDR3 sequences, about 19% seen once. This clonotype was counted between two and nine times. The receptor was isolated from a man aged 25-40 years who received the YFV17D yellow fever vaccine. The sequencing here drew on PBMCs, taken 15 days after the yellow fever booster vaccination. V usage is TRBV20-1 and J usage is TRBJ2-7; the match to TRBD2 covers 14 bases. The CDR3 is CSALGLAGGYEQYF. The DNA for the CDR3 is TGCAGTGCCCTCGGACTAGCGGGGGGCTACGAGCAGTACTTC.